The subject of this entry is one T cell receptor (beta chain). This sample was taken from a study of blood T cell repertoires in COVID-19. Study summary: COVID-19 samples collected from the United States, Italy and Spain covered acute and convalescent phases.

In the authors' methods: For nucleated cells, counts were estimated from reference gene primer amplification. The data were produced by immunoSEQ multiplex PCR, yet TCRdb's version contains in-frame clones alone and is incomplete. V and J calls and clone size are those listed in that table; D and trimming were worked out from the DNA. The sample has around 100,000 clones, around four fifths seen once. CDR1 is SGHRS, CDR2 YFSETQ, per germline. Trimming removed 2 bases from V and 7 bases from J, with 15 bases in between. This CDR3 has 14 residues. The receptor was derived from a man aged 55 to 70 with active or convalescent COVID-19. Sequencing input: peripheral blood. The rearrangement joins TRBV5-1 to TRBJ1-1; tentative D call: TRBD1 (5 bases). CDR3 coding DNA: TGCGCCAGCAGCTTAATACCAGGGATGGATGAAGCTTTCTTT. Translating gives CASSLIPGMDEAFF.